Reported below is one T cell receptor beta chain. TCRdb redid the calling of the PCR reads with MiXCR, one entry per CDR3 protein. In the table there are roughly 7,000 distinct CDR3 sequences, about 48% of which are singletons. The data originate from a study of CD4 and CD8 cells across lung adenocarcinoma regions. The patients had localized lung adenocarcinoma, a non-small cell subtype. V lost 10 bases to trimming and J lost 13 bases, with 26 bases between them. Germline V gene lookup returns CDR1 LGHNA and CDR2 YSLEER. This CDR3 has 14 amino acids. The sequencing input was CD8+ T cells from the center of a lung tumor. The receptor was derived from a female donor with lung adenocarcinoma. The CD4 and CD8 labels of this study may be unreliable. The chain recombines TRBV4-3 with TRBJ2-4; D gene unclear. The CDR3 protein is CAITVLGTKNTQYF. DNA of the CDR3: TGCGCCATCACGGTGCTGGGTACCAAAAACACGCAGTACTTC.